This T cell receptor (beta chain) was observed in a study of shared clonotypes between healthy human individuals. Turning to the study itself: Each donor's CD8 memory used one plate, CD8 naive two, each CD4 subset three.

It was CD45RO-negative cells, positively selected for CCR7, that made up naive CD8 cells, with terminally differentiated effector memory CD45RA+ cells excluded. Study-wide points: The authors sampled blood alone, and tissue repertoires likely differ.

In the case of this clone: Its antigen is as yet unknown.

The material for each subset, its genomic DNA, was split evenly across several immunoSEQ plates. Using immunoSEQ multiplex PCR, the repertoire was profiled, and TCRdb retains in-frame clones only, with some absent. The table shows roughly 550,000 clones, with roughly 96% occurring only once. Germline V lookup: CDR1 MDHEN, CDR2 SYDVKM. The CDR3 runs 15 residues. The germline V and J ends were trimmed by 1 base and 0 bases, with 7 bases remaining between them. This sequence was found in a woman in her twenties or thirties in good health. This rearrangement joins TRBV28 to TRBJ2-1; no definite D call. Sequences were obtained from naive CD8+ T cells sorted from blood. The CDR3 reads CASSLFRLSYNEQFF. The CDR3 nucleotides are TGTGCCAGCAGTTTATTCCGCCTCTCCTACAATGAGCAGTTCTTC.